This TCR beta chain was recovered during a study of T cells in Graves' hyperthyroidism and ophthalmopathy. The length of the CDR3 is 15 residues. The germline gives CDR1 MNHNS, CDR2 SASEGT. V shed 5 bases and J 6 bases; nucleotides not matched to a gene: 6. TCR beta CDR3 regions were amplified from RNA transcripts. A first-round RT-PCR of the TCR CDR3 used the HTBI primer set. TCRdb redid the calling of the multiplex PCR reads with MiXCR, one entry per CDR3 protein. In the table there are 600,000 or so distinct CDR3 sequences, about 17% of which are singletons. The TCR originated in a woman aged 25 to 39 with Graves' hyperthyroidism. The chain combines TRBV6-1 with TRBJ1-3, with TRBD1 matching 11 bases. Sequencing input: blood. In DNA form, the CDR3 reads TGTGCCAGCAGTAGAGGGGACAGGGGGTCAAACACCATATATTTT. Its translation: CASSRGDRGSNTIYF.